The present TCR beta chain was sequenced within a study of T cells in Graves' hyperthyroidism and ophthalmopathy. Whole-study context: Prior to any treatment, at the point of initial diagnosis, peripheral blood was collected.

Researchers took RNA transcripts and amplified the TCR beta CDR3 regions from them. HTBI primers were the set used in a first-round RT-PCR of the TCR CDR3. One entry per CDR3 protein, called by TCRdb with MiXCR from the multiplex PCR reads. The sample has fewer than 550,000 distinct CDR3 sequences, approximately 25% seen once. This clonotype was recorded at least ten times. Diagnoses were made from clinical symptoms, serum measures (thyroxine and TRAb), thyroid ultrasound and orbital computed tomography. This clonotype was sampled from a woman in her thirties with Graves' ophthalmopathy. The sequencing input was blood.

CDR3 in DNA: TGTGCCAGCAGCCGGGTTATCAGCTCCTACGAGCAGTACTTC. It yields the protein CASSRVISSYEQYF. The chain recombines TRBV7-2 with TRBJ2-7; unclear D gene. The length of the CDR3 is 14 residues. Trimming shortened V by 5 bases and J by 0 bases, and 11 bases separated the two germline ends. The germline V gene has CDR1 SGHTA and CDR2 FQGNSA.